The sample holds many counts of the clone carrying this TCR beta chain. TCRdb redid the calling of the 5' RACE reads with MiXCR, one entry per CDR3 protein. The sample holds under 70,000 distinct CDR3 sequences, 5.2% seen once. The sample originates from a study of neurological immune-mediated disorders. The germline V gene encodes CDR1 ENHRY and CDR2 SYGVKD. Trimming shortened V by 5 bases and J by 4 bases, and 12 bases separated the two germline ends. The CDR3 totals 14 residues. Input material: PBMCs. The gene calls are TRBV10-3 and TRBJ1-5, with TRBD1 as a possible D gene (6 bases). This clonotype originated in a woman under 40 with multiple sclerosis. The CDR3 bases are TGTGCCATCAGTACCGGGACACCGAATCAGCCCCAGCATTTT. It encodes CAISTGTPNQPQHF.